These T cell receptor beta chains were read from a single sample in a study of blood T cells in healthy people across ages. One entry per CDR3 protein results from TCRdb running MiXCR on the 5' RACE reads. The sample holds some 900,000 distinct CDR3 sequences, roughly 52% seen once. The sequenced sample was blood. All receptors derive from a man in his thirties or forties in good health. Each CDR3 is given with its conserved first and last residue. A D gene is named only where the DNA matches it firmly. The size of a clone is reported for some rows only, either as once, few or many, or as a class for expanded clones.

TRBJ2-1	TRBV5-6	TRBD1	NA	CASSLGTGSFPDSYNEQFF
TRBJ2-1	TRBV27	TRBD1	few	CASSRQGVGVEQFF
TRBJ2-3	TRBV7-9	NA	few	CASSLWQQTTDTQYF
TRBJ2-5	TRBV10-1	NA	once	CASSTDGAGEETQYF
TRBJ1-1	TRBV3-1	NA	NA	CASSQDGEMNTEAFF
TRBJ1-4	TRBV10-3	NA	NA	CAISEQANEKLFF
TRBJ1-1	TRBV5-1	NA	few	CASSFKGLNTEAFF
TRBJ2-3	TRBV20-1	TRBD2	NA	CSARGSGGGNTQYF
TRBJ2-3	TRBV20-1	TRBD2	NA	CSARALTSGVDTQYF
TRBJ2-3	TRBV7-7	NA	few	CASSLGQGHTDTQYF
TRBJ1-2	TRBV20-1	NA	NA	CSARVGGYTF
TRBJ2-5	TRBV5-1	TRBD1	NA	CASRNDRGSETQYF
TRBJ2-7	TRBV28	TRBD2	few	CASTVTSGGAYEQYF
TRBJ2-4	TRBV27	TRBD1	NA	CASSERQGEQYF
TRBJ2-3	TRBV3-1	NA	once	CASSRRGDFNTDTQYF
TRBJ2-1	TRBV12-3/TRBV12-4	TRBD2	few	CASSLGLAGGRSSYNEQFF
TRBJ1-5	TRBV12-3/TRBV12-4	TRBD1	NA	CASTKRGPGPSNQPQHF
TRBJ2-1	TRBV12-5	TRBD2	NA	CASDYSGGTFGGEQFF
TRBJ2-7	TRBV29-1	NA	few	CSVEWADTAYEQYF
TRBJ2-1	TRBV4-3	TRBD1	NA	CASSPGQGHNEQFF
TRBJ1-1	TRBV12-3/TRBV12-4	NA	NA	CASSFTTSNTEAFF
NA	TRBV4-2	TRBD2	few	CASSRSGGANNEQYF
TRBJ1-4	TRBV29-1	NA	NA	CSVAVGSTNEKLFF
TRBJ1-6	TRBV7-9	TRBD1	few	CASATRDRDSPLHF
TRBJ1-1	TRBV20-1	NA	many	CSARDRENTEAFF
TRBJ2-5	TRBV5-1	TRBD1	NA	CASSVGTGARETQYF
TRBJ2-3	TRBV30	NA	few	CAWPYRAGLCTDTQYF
TRBJ1-2	TRBV5-1	NA	few	CASSLYADGYTF
TRBJ1-1	TRBV24-1	TRBD1	NA	CATSEGDRVNTEAFF
TRBJ2-3	TRBV4-2	NA	NA	CATRSRVGTDTQYF
TRBJ1-1	TRBV29-1	NA	NA	CSVEEDSLNTEAFF
TRBJ2-7	TRBV20-1	TRBD2	NA	CSATGTSGYEQYF
TRBJ2-5	TRBV3-1	NA	many	CASSQDVGGMGTQYF
TRBJ1-5	TRBV18	NA	NA	CASSPTTGLGQPQHF